This T cell receptor beta chain was recovered during a study of T cell responses to AZD1222 COVID-19 vaccine. Some clones are missing from TCRdb's copy, which holds only in-frame ones; the method was immunoSEQ multiplex PCR. This sample has 200,000 or so clones, with over 70% found just once. Comments on this clone: No antigen is known for it.

Overall study findings and caveats: Regions 160-218 and 743-854 held dominance among vaccine-associated CD4 TCRs, which spanned spike. Females made up more of the donors, who were largely white British, and clonal diversity may have come out too low.

The length of the CDR3 is 15 residues. CDR1 is SGDLS and CDR2 is YYNGEE in the germline V gene. With V trimmed by 0 bases and J by 8 bases, 8 bases remained unmatched. The gene calls are TRBV9 and TRBJ2-1, with 7 positions matching TRBD1. The TCR was taken from an adult in good health. The sequences come from peripheral blood, collected on day 0 of MenACWY control vaccination. The CDR3 DNA reads TGTGCCAGCAGCGTAGAAGCGCACAGGGGTGATGAGCAGTTCTTC. As protein: CASSVEAHRGDEQFF.